The 25 T cell receptor beta chains below were found in one sample sequenced in a study of blood T cell repertoires in COVID-19 (dated by TCRdb to 2020 to 2021). The library relied on the immunoSEQ multiplex PCR assay. As stored in TCRdb, this immuneACCESS dataset retains in-frame rearrangements with V and J assigned. A fraction of the clones does not appear; measured against another copy, unresolved V genes explain less than half of the discrepancy, and the remainder lacks a known reason. The sample profile shows around 38,000 clones; 87% of them were found once. Approximately 4.5% of the sample is in the top ten clones. The sequenced sample consisted of peripheral blood. These receptors originate from a man between 60 and 75 years old with COVID-19, enrolled during active disease.

The V and J genes are TRBV19 and TRBJ1-1, with TRBD1 matching 10 bases. The junction had 7 bases not matched to a gene; V was cut back by 5 bases and J by 4 bases. The length of the CDR3 is 15 residues. Germline values: CDR1 LNHDA, CDR2 SQIVND (reference sequence). CDR3 nucleotides: TGTGCCAGTAGTCCGCTGACAGGGGGCCGCACTGAAGCTTTCTTT. It yields the protein CASSPLTGGRTEAFF.

J is TRBJ1-1 and V is TRBV18; D perhaps matches TRBD1 (5 bases). Trimming stripped 2 bases from V and 2 bases from J, with 18 bases between. This CDR3 comprises 17 residues. The V gene's germline CDR1 is KGHSH and CDR2 LQKENI. CDR3 sequence: CASSPSSGRLGNTEAFF. The CDR3, as DNA: TGTGCCAGCTCACCAAGCTCAGGGAGGTTAGGTAACACTGAAGCTTTCTTT. Based on the CDR3 plus reference TRBV18 and TRBJ1-1, the full variable domain is NAGVMQNPRHLVRRRGQEARLRCSPMKGHSHVYWYRQLPEEGLKFMVYLQKENIIDESGMPKERFSAEFPKEGPSILRIQQVVRGDSAAYFCASSPSSGRLGNTEAFFGQGTRLTVV.

In DNA, the CDR3 is TGCGCCAGCAGCTTCTGGACAGGGTTTTCCGATACGCAGTATTTT. It specifies CASSFWTGFSDTQYF. The chain recombines TRBV5-1 with TRBJ2-3; 8 bases line up with TRBD1. Per germline, CDR1 SGHRS and CDR2 YFSETQ. V was clipped by 2 bases and J by 6 bases; unmatched bases: 8. This CDR3 is 15 amino acids long.

The chain uses TRBV19 and TRBJ1-5; TRBD1 might be the D (6 bases). CDR3 size: 13 residues. In germline, CDR1 is LNHDA, CDR2 SQIVND (reference sequence). Trimming took 7 bases from V and 4 from J, leaving 11 bases between them. CDR3 DNA: TGTGCCAGTAAGGACAGTCATAATCAGCCCCAGCATTTT. Amino acids: CASKDSHNQPQHF.

The V call is TRBV7-9, the J call TRBJ1-1; no firm D call. V was trimmed by 1 base and J by 5 bases, leaving 8 bases between them. Germline values: CDR1 SEHNR, CDR2 FQNEAQ (reference sequence). The CDR3 contains 13 residues. The CDR3 protein is CASSLVIETEAFF. The CDR3 DNA reads TGTGCCAGCAGCTTAGTTATCGAGACTGAAGCTTTCTTT.

The CDR3 is CASSPGGEDQPQHF. The CDR3 DNA is TGCGCCAGCAGCCCGGGGGGGGAGGATCAGCCCCAGCATTTT. The V and J genes are TRBV5-1 and TRBJ1-5; D is possibly TRBD1 (5 bases). In germline, CDR1 is SGHRS, CDR2 YFSETQ. This CDR3 region has 14 residues. V lost 4 bases and J 5 bases, leaving 13 bases between the germline ends.

V is TRBV24-1 and J is TRBJ2-3, with TRBD2 as a possible D gene (6 bases). Germline CDR1 and CDR2: KGHDR and SFDVKD. The CDR3 has 16 amino acids. V lost 1 base, J lost 3 bases, and 13 bases lay in between. The CDR3, as DNA: TGTGCCACCAGTGATTTTTCTGGGAGGTCAACAGATACGCAGTATTTT. It translates to CATSDFSGRSTDTQYF.

The chain employs TRBV7-6 and TRBJ1-4; TRBD1 matches at 9 bases. The CDR3 covers 14 residues. The germline CDR1 and CDR2 sequences are SGHVS and FNYEAQ. The trim removed 5 bases at V and 8 bases at J, leaving 6 bases unmatched. CDR3: CASSIGQGTEKLFF. In DNA form, the CDR3 reads TGTGCCAGCAGCATCGGACAGGGGACCGAAAAACTGTTTTTT.

The chain employs TRBV19 and TRBJ1-1; D is unresolved. The CDR3 spans 14 residues. Germline V gene sequence: CDR1 LNHDA, CDR2 SQIVND (reference sequence). Trimming pared 4 bases from V and 0 bases from J, leaving 9 bases between. CDR3 bases: TGTGCCAGTAGTAATTCAGGAATGAACACTGAAGCTTTCTTT. Translated, it gives CASSNSGMNTEAFF.

CDR3 amino acids: CSVGASGGTDTQYF. The CDR3 nucleotides are TGCAGCGTGGGGGCTAGCGGGGGAACAGATACGCAGTATTTT. The V gene is TRBV29-1, the J gene TRBJ2-3; 10 bases line up with TRBD2. V shed 6 bases, J shed 3 bases, and the junction held 6 bases outside the gene matches. Germline CDR1 SQVTM, CDR2 ANQGSEA. This CDR3 spans 14 amino acids.

The CDR3 here is CASSKGKPVSTDTQYF. The CDR3 region has the DNA TGTGCCAGTAGTAAGGGGAAGCCGGTAAGCACAGATACGCAGTATTTT. This rearrangement joins TRBV19 to TRBJ2-3; perhaps TRBD1 as D (5 bases). The CDR3 is 16 residues long. CDR1 LNHDA and CDR2 SQIVND come from the germline V gene (reference sequence). V lost 4 bases and J lost 0, with 14 bases in between.

The chain combines TRBV6-5 with TRBJ2-1; 7 bases align to TRBD2. Unmatched junction bases numbered 5, after V lost 6 bases and J lost 0 bases. Germline V gene sequence: CDR1 MNHEY, CDR2 SVGAGI. The CDR3 is made up of 15 amino acids. The CDR3 loop is CASRSGAGSYNEQFF. CDR3 in DNA: TGTGCCAGCAGGAGCGGGGCAGGCTCCTACAATGAGCAGTTCTTC.

This rearrangement joins TRBV4-1 to TRBJ2-7, with D uncertain. This CDR3 has 15 residues. Trimming pared 0 bases from V and 1 base from J, leaving 10 bases between. Germline lookup yields CDR1 MGHRA and CDR2 YSYEKL. The CDR3 region is CASSQDRGGSYEQYF. The CDR3 nucleotides read TGCGCCAGCAGCCAAGATCGAGGCGGTTCCTACGAGCAGTACTTC.

V is TRBV2 and J is TRBJ1-2; 12 bases agree with TRBD1. The CDR3 runs 15 residues. Germline trimming cut 3 bases from V and 4 bases from J; bases unmatched to any gene: 3. Germline CDR1 and CDR2: SNHLY and FYNNEI. DNA for the CDR3: TGTGCCAGCAGTGAGGGACAGGGGGCGAGCTATGGCTACACCTTC. Translation: CASSEGQGASYGYTF.

This clone showed up just once. This sequence joins TRBV7-2 and TRBJ1-1; D is perhaps TRBD1 (5 bases). V was clipped by 5 bases and J by 0 bases, with 13 bases between them. Germline V gene lookup returns CDR1 SGHTA and CDR2 FQGNSA. The CDR3 has 15 residues. CDR3: CASSPRGILNTEAFF. The CDR3 nucleotides read TGTGCCAGCAGCCCGCGGGGGATTTTGAACACTGAAGCTTTCTTT.

About this clone itself: One end of the junction varies from germline; a read error may be responsible. The rearrangement joins TRBV3-1 (or the pseudogene TRBV3-2) to TRBJ1-1, with TRBD1 identical over 7 bases. This CDR3 region has 16 residues. CDR1 LGHDT and CDR2 YNNKEL come from the germline V gene (reference sequence). This chain's CDR3 is CASTQRTGVFGTEAFF. As DNA, the CDR3 is TGTGCCAGCACCCAACGAACAGGGGTATTTGGCACTGAAGCTTTCTTT.

This chain connects TRBV6-5 to TRBJ1-4, with D perhaps matching TRBD1 (5 bases). The CDR3 sequence is 15 residues long. Germline loops: CDR1 MNHEY, CDR2 SVGAGI. V shed 5 bases and J shed 4 bases, with 14 bases lying between them. In DNA, the CDR3 is TGTGCCAGCAGTACCCCGGGGGGTGTTAATGAAAAACTGTTTTTT. Translation: CASSTPGGVNEKLFF.

CDR3 protein: CASSQGAVNTEAFF. As DNA, the CDR3 is TGCGCCAGCAGTCAGGGGGCCGTGAACACTGAAGCTTTCTTT. V gene TRBV10-2 combines with J gene TRBJ1-1, with 8 bases lining up with TRBD1. The germline V gene has CDR1 WSHSY and CDR2 SAAADI. V shed 5 bases, J shed 0 bases, and the junction held 2 bases outside the gene matches. This CDR3 is built from 14 residues.

The chain links TRBV7-3 to TRBJ1-1; possible D gene TRBD1, 5 bases. Per germline, CDR1 SGHTA and CDR2 FQGTGA. Trimming cost V 1 base and J 4 bases, with 16 bases left between them. There are 16 residues in the CDR3. This chain's CDR3 is CASSLRGGTKPTEAFF. The CDR3 nucleotides are TGTGCCAGCAGCTTAAGGGGAGGGACGAAGCCCACTGAAGCTTTCTTT.

This chain connects TRBV28 to TRBJ2-1; D might be TRBD1 (6 bases). V was cut by 4 bases and J by 3 bases, with 10 bases left in between. The CDR3 is made up of 14 amino acids. The V gene's germline CDR1 is MDHEN and CDR2 SYDVKM. The CDR3 is CASSSGQIYNEQFF. In nucleotides, the CDR3 is TGTGCCAGCAGTTCGGGACAAATCTACAATGAGCAGTTCTTC.

The V call is TRBV5-4, the J call TRBJ1-5; D remains unclear. This CDR3 region has 13 residues. The germline CDR1 and CDR2 sequences are SGHNT and YYREEE (reference sequence). V lost 0 bases and J lost 3, with 4 bases in between. Here the CDR3 reads CASSLDLNQPQHF. The DNA for the CDR3 is TGTGCCAGCAGCTTGGATCTCAATCAGCCCCAGCATTTT.

V is TRBV3-1 (or the pseudogene TRBV3-2) and J is TRBJ2-2; no clear D gene. Germline lookup yields CDR1 LGHDT and CDR2 YNNKEL (reference sequence). The CDR3 has 13 amino acids. Trimming removed 5 bases at V and 0 bases at J, with 4 bases between. Here the CDR3 DNA reads TGTGCCAGCAGCAACACGAACACCGGGGAGCTGTTTTTT. Translating gives CASSNTNTGELFF.

The V gene is TRBV5-1, the J gene TRBJ1-1; unclear D gene. V was pared by 0 bases and J by 6 bases, with 6 bases between. Germline-derived CDR1 and CDR2 are SGHRS and YFSETQ. The CDR3 sequence is 12 residues long. CDR3 bases: TGCGCCAGCAGCTTGGCCCGGTCTGAAGCTTTCTTT. It codes for CASSLARSEAFF. Based on the CDR3 plus reference TRBV5-1 and TRBJ1-1, the full variable domain is KAGVTQTPRYLIKTRGQQVTLSCSPISGHRSVSWYQQTPGQGLQFLFEYFSETQRNKGNFPGRFSGRQFSNSRSEMNVSTLELGDSALYLCASSLARSEAFFGQGTRLTVV.

The rearrangement joins TRBV19 to TRBJ2-3; 10 bases match TRBD1. This CDR3 comprises 14 residues. The germline gives CDR1 LNHDA, CDR2 SQIVND (reference sequence). Losses at the gene ends were 6 bases for V and 3 bases for J; bases not matched to a gene: 3. DNA for the CDR3: TGTGCCAGTAGGATGGACAGGGGGACAGATACGCAGTATTTT. Amino acids: CASRMDRGTDTQYF.

This clone was seen only once. The chain uses TRBV7-9 and TRBJ1-2; TRBD1 agrees at 7 bases. The CDR3 is 15 amino acids. With V trimmed by 1 base and J by 0 bases, 2 bases remained unmatched. Germline-derived CDR1 and CDR2 are SEHNR and FQNEAQ (reference sequence). CDR3 in amino acids: CASSLGQGANYGYTF. The CDR3 DNA reads as TGTGCCAGCAGCTTAGGACAGGGAGCTAACTATGGCTACACCTTC.